This TCR beta chain was documented in a study of memory CD4+ T cells and cytomegalovirus serostatus. Study background: Donors were healthy Belgian adults, fewer than ten CMV seropositive and about two dozen seronegative. Overall study findings and caveats: CMV serostatus prediction reached median AUC around 0.94, or 0.89 with US-trained model. Each of 65 to 70 CMV-associated TCRbeta sequences occurred in one to five individuals. The CMV-associated TCR signature appears largely within the CD4+ memory repertoire.

This clone showed up just once. The antigen remains undetermined. The sort gate was single viable CD3+CD4+CD8-CD45RO+ cells for memory CD4+ T cells. Produced via immunoSEQ multiplex PCR; TCRdb's table is partial and in-frame only. This table holds 80,000 or so clones, roughly 78% found once. The germline gives CDR1 SGHNT, CDR2 YENEEA. J lost 6 bases, V lost 4 bases, and 11 bases had no gene match. The CDR3 is made up of 15 amino acids. Sample: memory CD4+ T cells from blood. This rearrangement joins TRBV11-3 to TRBJ2-7, with TRBD1 identical over 8 bases. The sequence came from an adult in good health and CMV-seropositive. CDR3 bases: TGTGCCAGCAGCTCCGGGACAGGCCTTGGGGGCGAGCAGTACTTC. It codes for CASSSGTGLGGEQYF. Full variable domain (remainder filled in from reference TRBV11-3 and TRBJ2-7): EAGVVQSPRYKIIEKKQPVAFWCNPISGHNTLYWYLQNLGQGPELLIRYENEEAVDDSQLPKDRFSAERLKGVDSTLKIQPAELGDSAVYLCASSSGTGLGGEQYFGPGTRLTVT.